These 6 T cell receptor beta chains originate from one sample sequenced in a study of blood T cell repertoires in COVID-19. The repertoire was sequenced with immunoSEQ multiplex PCR; TCRdb's copy has only in-frame clones and lacks some. The sample lists around 100,000 clones, around four fifths occurring once. The sample consisted of peripheral blood. All receptors come from a man between 70 and 80 years old with active or convalescent COVID-19.

This chain joins TRBV9 and TRBJ1-3; 7 bases map to TRBD1. The CDR3 is 15 amino acids. With V trimmed by 4 bases and J by 4 bases, 8 bases remained unmatched. Germline CDR1 SGDLS, CDR2 YYNGEE. CDR3 residues: CASSSPTGKGNTIYF. The CDR3 bases are TGTGCCAGCAGCTCGCCGACAGGGAAAGGAAACACCATATATTTT. Full variable domain (missing parts from reference TRBV9 and TRBJ1-3): DSGVTQTPKHLITATGQRVTLRCSPRSGDLSVYWYQQSLDQGLQFLIQYYNGEERAKGNILERFSAQQFPDLHSELNLSSLELGDSALYFCASSSPTGKGNTIYFGEGSWLTVV.

The chain joins TRBV27 to TRBJ2-7, with D possibly matching TRBD2 (5 bases). With 4 bases removed from V and 4 bases from J, the gap between germline ends came to 14 bases. Germline CDR1 reads MNHEY; CDR2 reads SMNVEV (reference sequence). The CDR3 runs to 14 residues. CDR3 region: CASSYRTGGYEQYF. DNA for the CDR3: TGTGCCAGCAGTTATCGGACCGGCGGGTACGAGCAGTACTTC.

This clone occurred once. The V and J genes are TRBV6-2 or TRBV6-3 and TRBJ2-5, with 7 bases identical to TRBD2. J lost 5 bases, V lost 2 bases, and 11 bases had no gene match. This CDR3 is built from 16 residues. Germline V gene sequence: CDR1 MNHEY, CDR2 SVGEGT. In DNA, the CDR3 is TGTGCCAGCAGTTACCCCGGGGAGGGTCTGGGGGAGACCCAGTACTTC. Translation gives CASSYPGEGLGETQYF.

This chain connects TRBV28 to TRBJ1-5; tentatively, D is TRBD1 (5 bases). The CDR3 is 13 residues long. The germline V and J ends were trimmed by 3 bases and 7 bases, with 10 bases remaining between them. Germline V lookup: CDR1 MDHEN, CDR2 SYDVKM. The chain's CDR3 is CASSFGGPQPQHF. The CDR3 coding sequence is TGTGCCAGCAGTTTCGGGGGTCCCCAGCCCCAGCATTTT.

The chain joins TRBV7-2 to TRBJ2-7; tentatively, D is TRBD1 (6 bases). The CDR3 is 14 residues long. CDR1 SGHTA and CDR2 FQGNSA come from the germline V gene. Trimming stripped 5 bases from V and 2 bases from J, with 13 bases between. CDR3 residues: CASSLGQTTYEQYF. The CDR3 DNA is TGTGCCAGCAGCCTTGGACAGACAACCTACGAGCAGTACTTC.

The genes are TRBV6-2 or TRBV6-3 and TRBJ1-5; D is unresolved. This CDR3 spans 13 amino acids. V shed 6 bases and J shed 8 bases, with 14 bases lying between them. Germline V gene lookup returns CDR1 MNHEY and CDR2 SVGEGT. CDR3 sequence (DNA): TGTGCCAGCAGCGATCGGGTGTCGGAGCCCCAGCATTTT. Amino acids: CASSDRVSEPQHF.